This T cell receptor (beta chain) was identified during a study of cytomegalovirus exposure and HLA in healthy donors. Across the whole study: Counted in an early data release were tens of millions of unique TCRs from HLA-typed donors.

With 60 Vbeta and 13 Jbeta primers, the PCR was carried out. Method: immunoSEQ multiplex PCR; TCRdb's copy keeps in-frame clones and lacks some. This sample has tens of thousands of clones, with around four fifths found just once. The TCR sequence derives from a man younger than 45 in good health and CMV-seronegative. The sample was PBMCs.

CDR3 protein: CASMIDGGSNEQYF. Here the CDR3 DNA reads TGTGCCAGCATGATCGACGGGGGAAGCAACGAGCAGTACTTC. The chain couples TRBV2 to TRBJ2-7, with D possibly TRBD2 on 6 matching bases. The CDR3 spans 14 residues. Trimming pared 7 bases from V and 5 bases from J, leaving 18 bases between. CDR1 and CDR2 from the germline V gene are SNHLY and FYNNEI.